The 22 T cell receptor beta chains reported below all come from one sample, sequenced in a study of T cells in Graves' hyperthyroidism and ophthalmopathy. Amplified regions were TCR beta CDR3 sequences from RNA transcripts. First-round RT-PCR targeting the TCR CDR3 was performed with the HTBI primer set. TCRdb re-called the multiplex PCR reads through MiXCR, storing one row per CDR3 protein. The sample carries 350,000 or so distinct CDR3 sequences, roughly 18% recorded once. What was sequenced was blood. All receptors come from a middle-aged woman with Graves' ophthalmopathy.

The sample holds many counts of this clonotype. This CDR3 is CASRRQGENIQYF. CDR3 nucleotide sequence: TGTGCCAGCAGACGACAGGGAGAAAACATTCAGTACTTC. V is TRBV11-2 and J is TRBJ2-4; the match to TRBD1 covers 7 bases. This CDR3 spans 13 amino acids. The germline V gene encodes CDR1 SGHAT and CDR2 FQNNGV. V dropped 6 bases and J dropped 5; count of bases not matched to a gene: 4.

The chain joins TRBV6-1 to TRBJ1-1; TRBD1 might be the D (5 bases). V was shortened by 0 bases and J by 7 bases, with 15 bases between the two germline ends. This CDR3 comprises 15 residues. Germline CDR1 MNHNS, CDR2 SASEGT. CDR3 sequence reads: CASSEAGFGGREAFF. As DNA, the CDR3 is TGTGCCAGCAGTGAAGCGGGTTTTGGGGGACGTGAAGCTTTCTTT.

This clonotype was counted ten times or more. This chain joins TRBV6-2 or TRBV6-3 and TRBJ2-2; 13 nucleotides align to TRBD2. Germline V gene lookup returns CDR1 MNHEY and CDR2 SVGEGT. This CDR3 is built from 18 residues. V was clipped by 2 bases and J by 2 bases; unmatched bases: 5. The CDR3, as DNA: TGTGCCAGCAGTTACCGACTAGCGGGAGGCCGAAACACCGGGGAGCTGTTTTTT. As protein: CASSYRLAGGRNTGELFF.

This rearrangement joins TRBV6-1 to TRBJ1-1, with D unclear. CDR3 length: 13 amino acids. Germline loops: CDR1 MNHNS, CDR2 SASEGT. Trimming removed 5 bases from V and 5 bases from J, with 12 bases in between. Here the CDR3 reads CASSIPERTEAFF. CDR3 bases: TGTGCCAGCAGTATCCCGGAAAGGACTGAAGCTTTCTTT.

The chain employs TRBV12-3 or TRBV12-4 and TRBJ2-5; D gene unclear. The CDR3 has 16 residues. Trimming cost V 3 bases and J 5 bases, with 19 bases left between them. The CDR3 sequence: CASSFSGRIATETQYF. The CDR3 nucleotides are TGTGCCAGCAGTTTTTCCGGACGGATAGCTACCGAGACCCAGTACTTC.

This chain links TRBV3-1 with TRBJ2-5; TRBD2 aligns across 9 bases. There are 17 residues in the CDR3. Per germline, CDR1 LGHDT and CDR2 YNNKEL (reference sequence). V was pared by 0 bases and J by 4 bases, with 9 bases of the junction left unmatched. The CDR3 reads CASSQDFHSGRTETQYF. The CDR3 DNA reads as TGTGCCAGCAGCCAAGATTTTCATAGCGGGAGAACAGAGACCCAGTACTTC.

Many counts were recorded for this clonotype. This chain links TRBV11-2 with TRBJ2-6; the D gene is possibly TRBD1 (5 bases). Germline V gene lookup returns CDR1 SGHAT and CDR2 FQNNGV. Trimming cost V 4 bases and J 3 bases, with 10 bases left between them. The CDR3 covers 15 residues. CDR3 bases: TGTGCCAGCAGCTCAGGACATCATGGGGCCAACGTCCTGACTTTC. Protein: CASSSGHHGANVLTF.

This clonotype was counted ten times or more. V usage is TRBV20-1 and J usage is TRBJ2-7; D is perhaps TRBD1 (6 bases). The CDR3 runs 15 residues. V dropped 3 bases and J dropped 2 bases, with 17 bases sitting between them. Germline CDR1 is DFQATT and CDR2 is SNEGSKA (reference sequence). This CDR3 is CSASELLGGPYEQYF. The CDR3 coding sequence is TGCAGTGCTAGTGAACTCCTAGGGGGACCCTACGAGCAGTACTTC.

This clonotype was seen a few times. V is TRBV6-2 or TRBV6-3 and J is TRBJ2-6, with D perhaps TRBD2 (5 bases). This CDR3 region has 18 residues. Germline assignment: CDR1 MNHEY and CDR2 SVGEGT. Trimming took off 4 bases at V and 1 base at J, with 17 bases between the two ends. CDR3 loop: CASSSRESFWSGANVLTF. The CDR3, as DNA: TGTGCCAGCAGTTCACGGGAAAGTTTTTGGTCTGGGGCCAACGTCCTGACTTTC.

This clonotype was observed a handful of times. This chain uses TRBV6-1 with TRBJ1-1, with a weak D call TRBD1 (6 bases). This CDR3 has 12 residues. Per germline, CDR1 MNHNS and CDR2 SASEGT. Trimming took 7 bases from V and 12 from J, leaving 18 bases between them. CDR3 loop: CASIVGGVATFF. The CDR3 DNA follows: TGTGCCAGCATCGTAGGGGGAGTCGCCACTTTCTTT.

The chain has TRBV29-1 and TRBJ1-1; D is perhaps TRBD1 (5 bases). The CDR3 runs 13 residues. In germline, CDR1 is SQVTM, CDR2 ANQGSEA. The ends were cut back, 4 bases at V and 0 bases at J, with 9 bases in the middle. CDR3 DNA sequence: TGCAGCGTTGGGACATACATGAACACTGAAGCTTTCTTT. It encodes CSVGTYMNTEAFF.

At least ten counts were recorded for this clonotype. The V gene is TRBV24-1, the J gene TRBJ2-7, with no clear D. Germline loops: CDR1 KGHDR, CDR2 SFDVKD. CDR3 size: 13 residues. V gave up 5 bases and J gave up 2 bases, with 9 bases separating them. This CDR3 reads CATSGPGAYEQYF. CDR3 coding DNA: TGTGCCACCAGTGGCCCAGGAGCCTACGAGCAGTACTTC.

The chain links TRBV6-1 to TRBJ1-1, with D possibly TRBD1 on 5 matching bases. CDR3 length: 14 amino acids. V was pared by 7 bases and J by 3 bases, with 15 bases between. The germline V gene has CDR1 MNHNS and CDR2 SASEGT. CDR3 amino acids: CASIILGGDTEAFF. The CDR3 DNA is TGTGCCAGCATAATCTTGGGGGGGGACACTGAAGCTTTCTTT.

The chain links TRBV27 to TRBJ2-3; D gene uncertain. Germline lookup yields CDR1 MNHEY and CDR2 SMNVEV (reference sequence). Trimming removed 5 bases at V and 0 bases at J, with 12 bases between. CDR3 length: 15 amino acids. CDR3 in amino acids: CASSPRITSTDTQYF. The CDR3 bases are TGTGCCAGCAGTCCAAGGATAACTAGCACAGATACGCAGTATTTT.

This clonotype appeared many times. The CDR3 DNA is TGTGCCAGCAGCTTAGAGCCAGATACGCAGTATTTT. Protein: CASSLEPDTQYF. J is TRBJ2-3 and V is TRBV7-8; D not resolved. This CDR3 region has 12 residues. Germline loops: CDR1 SGHVS, CDR2 FQNEAQ. V shed 1 base and J shed 4 bases, with 3 bases lying between them.

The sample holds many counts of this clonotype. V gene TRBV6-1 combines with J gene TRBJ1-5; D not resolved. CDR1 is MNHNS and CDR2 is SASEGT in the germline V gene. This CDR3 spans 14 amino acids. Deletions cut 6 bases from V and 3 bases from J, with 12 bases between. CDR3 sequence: CASRRTLTNQPQHF. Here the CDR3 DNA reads TGTGCCAGCAGGAGGACCCTGACCAATCAGCCCCAGCATTTT.

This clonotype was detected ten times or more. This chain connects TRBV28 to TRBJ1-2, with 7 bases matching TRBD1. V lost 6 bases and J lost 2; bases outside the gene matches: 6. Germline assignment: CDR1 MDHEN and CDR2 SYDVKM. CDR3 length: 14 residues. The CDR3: CASRRQGENYGYTF. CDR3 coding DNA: TGTGCCAGCAGAAGACAGGGAGAAAACTATGGCTACACCTTC.

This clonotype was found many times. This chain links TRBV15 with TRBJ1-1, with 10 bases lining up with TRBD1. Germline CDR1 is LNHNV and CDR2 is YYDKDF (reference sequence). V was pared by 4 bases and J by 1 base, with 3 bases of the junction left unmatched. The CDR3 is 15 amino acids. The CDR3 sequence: CATSTRQGANTEAFF. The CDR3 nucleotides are TGTGCCACCAGCACACGACAGGGGGCGAACACTGAAGCTTTCTTT.

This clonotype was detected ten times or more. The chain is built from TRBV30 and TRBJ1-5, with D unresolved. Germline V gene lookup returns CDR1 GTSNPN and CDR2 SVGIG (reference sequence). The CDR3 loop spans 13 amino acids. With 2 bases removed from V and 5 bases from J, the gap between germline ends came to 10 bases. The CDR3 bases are TGTGCCTGGAGTCCAGGAGGCTATCAGCCCCAGCATTTT. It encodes CAWSPGGYQPQHF.

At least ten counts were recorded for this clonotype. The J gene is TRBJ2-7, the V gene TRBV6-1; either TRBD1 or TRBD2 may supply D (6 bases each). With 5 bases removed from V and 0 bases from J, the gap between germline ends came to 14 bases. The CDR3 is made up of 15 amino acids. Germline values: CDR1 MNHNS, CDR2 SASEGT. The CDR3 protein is CASSPQRGPSYEQYF. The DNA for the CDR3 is TGTGCCAGCAGTCCCCAACGGGGGCCCTCCTACGAGCAGTACTTC.

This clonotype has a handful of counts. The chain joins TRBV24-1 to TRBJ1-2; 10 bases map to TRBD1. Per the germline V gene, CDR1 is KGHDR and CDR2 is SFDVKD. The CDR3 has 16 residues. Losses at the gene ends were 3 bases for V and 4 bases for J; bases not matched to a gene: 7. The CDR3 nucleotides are TGTGCCACCAGTGATACCGGGACAGGGGATAGCTATGGCTACACCTTC. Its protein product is CATSDTGTGDSYGYTF.

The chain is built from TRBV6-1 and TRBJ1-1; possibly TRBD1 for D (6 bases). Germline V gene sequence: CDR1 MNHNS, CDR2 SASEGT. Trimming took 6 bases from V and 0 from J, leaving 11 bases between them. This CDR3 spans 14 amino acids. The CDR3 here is CASRDSNMNTEAFF. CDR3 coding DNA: TGTGCCAGCAGGGACAGCAACATGAACACTGAAGCTTTCTTT.